What follows are 19 T cell receptor beta chains derived from one specimen sequenced in a study of T cell changes during pregnancy in multiple sclerosis. Only in-frame clones appear in the TCRdb table, and some are missing; sequencing was by immunoSEQ multiplex PCR. The sample lists 35,000 to 45,000 clones; roughly nine tenths were seen once. The sample in question was CD4+ T cells from peripheral blood mononuclear cells, obtained before pregnancy. These TCRs come from a female donor with multiple sclerosis, enrolled in a pregnancy study.

This rearrangement joins TRBV4-2 to TRBJ1-5; 9 nucleotides line up with TRBD1. V lost 2 bases and J lost 1; bases outside the gene matches: 3. The CDR3 consists of 16 residues. Germline assignment: CDR1 LGHNA and CDR2 YNFKEQ. In nucleotides, the CDR3 is TGTGCCAGCAGCCAATCACAGGGGGCAAGCAATCAGCCCCAGCATTTT. Its protein is CASSQSQGASNQPQHF.

The rearrangement joins TRBV11-2 to TRBJ1-1, with D possibly matching TRBD1 (5 bases). The V gene lost 4 bases and the J gene lost 1 base, with 16 bases spanning the gap. CDR3 length: 16 residues. Germline assignment: CDR1 SGHAT and CDR2 FQNNGV. The CDR3 protein is CASSYFLGAANTEAFF. The CDR3 nucleotides are TGTGCCAGCAGCTACTTTCTTGGGGCGGCGAACACTGAAGCTTTCTTT.

The DNA for the CDR3 is TGTGCCAGCAGTTACTCGCCCAGGTCCTCTGGAAACACCATATATTTT. Protein: CASSYSPRSSGNTIYF. The chain uses TRBV6-5 and TRBJ1-3; no firm D call. Germline V gene lookup returns CDR1 MNHEY and CDR2 SVGAGI. CDR3 length: 16 residues. Between the trimmed V and J ends, which lost 0 bases and 0 bases, there was a span of 9 bases.

The chain recombines TRBV11-3 with TRBJ1-1; the D gene is possibly TRBD1 (5 bases). This CDR3 region has 14 residues. Trimming left V 8 bases short and J 2 bases short, with 15 bases between. Per germline, CDR1 SGHNT and CDR2 YENEEA. CDR3 DNA sequence: TGTGCCAGCGGGCCTAAACAGGCAAACACTGAAGCTTTCTTT. Translation: CASGPKQANTEAFF.

V gene TRBV10-3 combines with J gene TRBJ1-3; D gene ambiguous. Germline CDR1 reads ENHRY; CDR2 reads SYGVKD. Trimming left V 4 bases short and J 0 bases short, with 10 bases between. This CDR3 is 15 amino acids long. CDR3 residues: CAISGEGGSGNTIYF. The CDR3 DNA reads as TGTGCCATCAGTGGGGAGGGCGGCTCTGGAAACACCATATATTTT.

This chain links TRBV19 with TRBJ2-7, with D perhaps matching TRBD2 (6 bases). Germline assignment: CDR1 LNHDA and CDR2 SQIVND (reference sequence). This CDR3 is built from 15 residues. Trimming took off 6 bases at V and 1 base at J, with 16 bases between the two ends. The CDR3, as DNA: TGTGCCAGTAGGAGCCACACGGGGGTTTCCTACGAGCAGTACTTC. This codes for CASRSHTGVSYEQYF.

The rearrangement joins TRBV27 to TRBJ1-2; no reliable D call. Trimming stripped 6 bases from V and 7 bases from J, with 15 bases between. Germline assignment: CDR1 MNHEY and CDR2 SMNVEV (reference sequence). The CDR3 has 13 residues. The CDR3 spells CASRTVTAGGYTF. As DNA, the CDR3 is TGTGCCAGCAGGACCGTTACTGCAGGTGGCTACACCTTC.

The gene calls are TRBV7-2 and TRBJ1-6; D unclear. This CDR3 has 11 amino acids. Germline-derived CDR1 and CDR2 are SGHTA and FQGNSA. V lost 5 bases and J lost 9, with 5 bases in between. The CDR3 loop is CASSAGSPLHF. DNA for the CDR3: TGTGCCAGCAGCGCAGGTTCACCCCTCCACTTT. The full variable domain, rest sourced from reference TRBV7-2 and TRBJ1-6, is GAGVSQSPSNKVTEKGKDVELRCDPISGHTALYWYRQSLGQGLEFLIYFQGNSAPDKSGLPSDRFSAERTGGSVSTLTIQRTQQEDSAVYLCASSAGSPLHFGNGTRLTVT.

The chain couples TRBV9 to TRBJ2-2; TRBD1 might be the D (6 bases). Germline assignment: CDR1 SGDLS and CDR2 YYNGEE. CDR3 length: 17 amino acids. Trimming took 4 bases from V and 5 from J, leaving 21 bases between them. CDR3 coding DNA: TGTGCCAGCAGCCCGTCCCCACAGGGAAAGTGGACCGGGGAGCTGTTTTTT. Protein sequence: CASSPSPQGKWTGELFF.

The chain employs TRBV30 and TRBJ1-3; TRBD1 aligns across 7 bases. The germline V gene has CDR1 GTSNPN and CDR2 SVGIG (reference sequence). CDR3 size: 14 residues. J was trimmed by 2 bases and V by 5 bases; bases with no gene match: 6. The CDR3 DNA is TGTGCCTGGGCGGGGACAGTTCCTGGAAACACCATATATTTT. This codes for CAWAGTVPGNTIYF. Full variable domain (missing parts from reference TRBV30 and TRBJ1-3): SQTIHQWPATLVQPVGSPLSLECTVEGTSNPNLYWYRQAAGRGLQLLFYSVGIGQISSEVPQNLSASRPQDRQFILSSKKLLLSDSGFYLCAWAGTVPGNTIYFGEGSWLTVV.

V and J are TRBV11-1 and TRBJ2-1; D gene unclear. Trimming removed 5 bases from V and 8 bases from J, with 13 bases in between. CDR3 length equals 13 residues. Germline assignment: CDR1 SGHAT and CDR2 FQDESV (reference sequence). The CDR3, as DNA: TGTGCCAGCAGCATCAATATCCGGGATGAGCAGTTCTTC. Translation: CASSINIRDEQFF.

This chain links TRBV7-2 with TRBJ2-3, with D possibly being TRBD1 (6 bases). Trimming stripped 2 bases from V and 5 bases from J, with 14 bases between. Germline CDR1 and CDR2: SGHTA and FQGNSA. The CDR3 loop spans 15 amino acids. The CDR3 DNA reads TGTGCCAGCAGCTTATCAGGCAGGGGCATAGATACGCAGTATTTT. Protein: CASSLSGRGIDTQYF.

The chain uses TRBV7-2 and TRBJ2-3; 11 positions match TRBD2. CDR3 length: 16 residues. The V gene's germline CDR1 is SGHTA and CDR2 FQGNSA. The junction had 6 bases not matched to a gene; V was cut back by 5 bases and J by 2 bases. The CDR3 here is CASSPSGGKATDTQYF. CDR3 nucleotide sequence: TGTGCCAGCAGCCCTAGCGGGGGGAAAGCCACAGATACGCAGTATTTT.

As concerns this clone: Other DNA variants within this sample encode the same CDR3. The chain combines TRBV7-3 with TRBJ2-6; TRBD2 agrees at 7 bases. The CDR3 is made up of 17 amino acids. Trimming at V came to 5 bases and at J to 0 bases, leaving 7 bases not matched to a gene. CDR1 and CDR2 from the germline V gene are SGHTA and FQGTGA. Here the CDR3 reads CASSRLARGSGANVLTF. The CDR3 DNA sequence: TGTGCCAGCAGCAGACTAGCTCGGGGCTCTGGGGCCAACGTCCTGACTTTC.

The chain employs TRBV12-5 and TRBJ2-3; 9 positions match TRBD2. Germline CDR1 reads LGHNT; CDR2 reads FRNRAP. V lost 0 bases and J lost 4; bases outside the gene matches: 8. CDR3 size: 17 residues. The CDR3 loop reads CASGLVRGASGADTQYF. The DNA of the CDR3 is TGTGCTAGTGGTTTGGTACGGGGGGCTAGCGGGGCAGATACGCAGTATTTT.

This chain links TRBV18 with TRBJ2-5; TRBD1 aligns across 7 bases. Germline V gives CDR1 KGHSH, CDR2 LQKENI. This CDR3 comprises 17 residues. V trimming: 2 bases; J trimming: 4 bases; junction bases outside the gene matches: 13. Here the CDR3 reads CASSPSFVARGLETQYF. CDR3 nucleotides: TGTGCCAGCTCACCAAGTTTTGTCGCGAGGGGGCTAGAGACCCAGTACTTC.

Only one count was recorded for this clone. The CDR3 region is CASSEGTGGPNYGYTF. CDR3 nucleotide sequence: TGTGCCAGCAGTGAGGGGACAGGGGGCCCGAACTATGGCTACACCTTC. The chain uses TRBV25-1 and TRBJ1-2; 12 bases align to TRBD1. Trimming removed 3 bases from V and 2 bases from J; junction bases left unmatched: 4. The V gene's germline CDR1 is MGHDK and CDR2 SYGVNS. This CDR3 has 16 amino acids.

The gene calls are TRBV10-3 and TRBJ2-7, with D hard to call. Trimming cost V 5 bases and J 5 bases, with 19 bases left between them. The CDR3 has 15 amino acids. Germline V CDR1 and CDR2: ENHRY, SYGVKD. The DNA of the CDR3 is TGTGCCATCAGTAACCCCGGAAAAATCCTAGACGAGCAGTACTTC. Translating it yields CAISNPGKILDEQYF.

V and J are TRBV6-6 and TRBJ1-1; TRBD1 matches 11 bases. There are 16 residues in the CDR3. CDR1 is MNHNY, CDR2 SVGAGI, per germline (reference sequence). V lost 5 bases to trimming and J lost 6 bases; unmatched junction nucleotides: 11. The CDR3 protein is CASSKAWGQGVPEAFF. As DNA, the CDR3 is TGTGCCAGCAGTAAGGCCTGGGGACAGGGGGTCCCTGAAGCTTTCTTT.